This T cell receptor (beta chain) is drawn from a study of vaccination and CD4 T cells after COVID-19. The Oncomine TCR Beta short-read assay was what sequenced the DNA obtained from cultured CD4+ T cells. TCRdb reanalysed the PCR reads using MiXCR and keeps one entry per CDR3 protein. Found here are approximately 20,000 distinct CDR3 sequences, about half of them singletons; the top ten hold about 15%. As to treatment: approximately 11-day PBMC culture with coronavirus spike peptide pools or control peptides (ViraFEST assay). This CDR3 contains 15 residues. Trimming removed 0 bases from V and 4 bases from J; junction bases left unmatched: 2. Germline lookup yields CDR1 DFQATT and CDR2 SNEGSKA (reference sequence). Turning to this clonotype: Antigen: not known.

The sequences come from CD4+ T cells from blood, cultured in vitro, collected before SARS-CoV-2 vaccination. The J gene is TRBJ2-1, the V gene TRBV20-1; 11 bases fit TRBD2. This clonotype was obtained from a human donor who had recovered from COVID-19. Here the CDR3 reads CSARDRLAGYNEQFF. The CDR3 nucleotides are TGCAGTGCTAGAGATCGACTAGCGGGGTACAATGAGCAGTTCTTC.